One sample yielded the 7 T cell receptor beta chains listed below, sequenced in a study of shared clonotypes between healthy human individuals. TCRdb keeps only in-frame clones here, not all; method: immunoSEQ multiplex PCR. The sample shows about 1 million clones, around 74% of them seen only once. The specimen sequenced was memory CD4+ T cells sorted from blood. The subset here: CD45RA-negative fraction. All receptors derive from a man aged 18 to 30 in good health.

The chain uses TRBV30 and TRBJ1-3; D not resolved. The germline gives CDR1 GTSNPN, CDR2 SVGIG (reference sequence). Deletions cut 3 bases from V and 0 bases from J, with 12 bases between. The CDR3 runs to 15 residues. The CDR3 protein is CAWSFSSLSGNTIYF. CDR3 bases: TGTGCCTGGAGCTTCAGTAGCCTCTCTGGAAACACCATATATTTT.

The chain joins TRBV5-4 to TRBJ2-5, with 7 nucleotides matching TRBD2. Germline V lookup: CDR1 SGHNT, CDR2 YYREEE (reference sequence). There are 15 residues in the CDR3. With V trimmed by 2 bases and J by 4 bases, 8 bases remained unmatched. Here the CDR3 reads CASSFDPGGGETQYF. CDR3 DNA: TGTGCCAGCAGCTTCGACCCAGGCGGGGGAGAGACCCAGTACTTC.

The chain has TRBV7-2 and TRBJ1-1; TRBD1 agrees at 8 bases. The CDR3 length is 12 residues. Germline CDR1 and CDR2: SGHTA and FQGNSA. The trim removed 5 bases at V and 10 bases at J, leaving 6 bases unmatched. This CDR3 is CASSTVTGGAFF. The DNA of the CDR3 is TGTGCCAGCAGCACAGTTACAGGGGGAGCTTTCTTT.

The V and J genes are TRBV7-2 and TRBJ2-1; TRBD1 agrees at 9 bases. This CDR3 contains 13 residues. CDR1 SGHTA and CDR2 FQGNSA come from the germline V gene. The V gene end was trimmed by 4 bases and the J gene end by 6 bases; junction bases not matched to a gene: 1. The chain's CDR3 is CASSSTGGNEQFF. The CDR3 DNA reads TGTGCCAGCAGCTCGACAGGGGGCAATGAGCAGTTCTTC.

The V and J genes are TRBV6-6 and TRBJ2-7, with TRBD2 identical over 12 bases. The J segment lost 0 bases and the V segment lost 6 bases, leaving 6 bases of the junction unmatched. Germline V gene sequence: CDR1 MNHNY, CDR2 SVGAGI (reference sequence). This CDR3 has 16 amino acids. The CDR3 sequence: CASRRLAGVTSYEQYF. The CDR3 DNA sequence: TGTGCCAGCAGGAGACTAGCGGGAGTTACCTCCTACGAGCAGTACTTC.

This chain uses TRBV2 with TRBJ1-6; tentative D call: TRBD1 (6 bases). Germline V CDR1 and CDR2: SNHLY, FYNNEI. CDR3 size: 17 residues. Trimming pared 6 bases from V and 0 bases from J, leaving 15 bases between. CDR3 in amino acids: CASSPGTRSSYNSPLHF. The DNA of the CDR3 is TGTGCCAGCAGCCCCGGGACAAGGAGCTCCTATAATTCACCCCTCCACTTT.

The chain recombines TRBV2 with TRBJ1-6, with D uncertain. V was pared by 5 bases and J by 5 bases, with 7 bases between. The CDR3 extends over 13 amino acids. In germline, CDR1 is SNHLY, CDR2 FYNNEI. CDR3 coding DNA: TGTGCCAGCAGTCGAACCAATAATTCACCCCTCCACTTT. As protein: CASSRTNNSPLHF.